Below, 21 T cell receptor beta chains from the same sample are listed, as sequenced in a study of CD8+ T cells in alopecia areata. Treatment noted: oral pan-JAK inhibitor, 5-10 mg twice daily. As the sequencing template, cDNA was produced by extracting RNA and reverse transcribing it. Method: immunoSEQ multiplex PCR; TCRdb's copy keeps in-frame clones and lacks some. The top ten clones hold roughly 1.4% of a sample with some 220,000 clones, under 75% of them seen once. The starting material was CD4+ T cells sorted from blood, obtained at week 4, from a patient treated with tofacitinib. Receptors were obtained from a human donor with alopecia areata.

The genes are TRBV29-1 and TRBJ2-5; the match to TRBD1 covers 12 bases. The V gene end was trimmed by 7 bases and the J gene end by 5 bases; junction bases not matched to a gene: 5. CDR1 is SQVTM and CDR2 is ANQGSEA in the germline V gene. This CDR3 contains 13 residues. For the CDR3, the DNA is TGCAGCGCGGTGGGACAGGGGGCTGAGACCCAGTACTTC. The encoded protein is CSAVGQGAETQYF.

CDR3 protein: CAWSREQNQPQHF. The CDR3, as DNA: TGTGCCTGGAGTAGGGAGCAAAATCAGCCCCAGCATTTT. The J gene is TRBJ1-5, the V gene TRBV30; no firm D call. V gave up 2 bases and J gave up 4 bases, with 9 bases separating them. The CDR3 loop spans 13 amino acids. CDR1 is GTSNPN, CDR2 SVGIG, per germline (reference sequence).

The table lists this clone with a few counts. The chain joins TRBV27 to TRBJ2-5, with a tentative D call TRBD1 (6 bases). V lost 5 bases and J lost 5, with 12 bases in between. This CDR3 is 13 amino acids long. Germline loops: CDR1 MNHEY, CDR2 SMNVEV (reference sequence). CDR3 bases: TGTGCCAGCAGTCCAGGACAGAGGGAGACCCAGTACTTC. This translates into CASSPGQRETQYF.

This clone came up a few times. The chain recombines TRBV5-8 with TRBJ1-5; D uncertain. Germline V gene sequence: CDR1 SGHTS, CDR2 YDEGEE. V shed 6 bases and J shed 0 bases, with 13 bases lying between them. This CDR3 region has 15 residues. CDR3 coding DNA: TGTGCCAGCACGCCCTCGGGTAGTAGCAATCAGCCCCAGCATTTT. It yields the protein CASTPSGSSNQPQHF.

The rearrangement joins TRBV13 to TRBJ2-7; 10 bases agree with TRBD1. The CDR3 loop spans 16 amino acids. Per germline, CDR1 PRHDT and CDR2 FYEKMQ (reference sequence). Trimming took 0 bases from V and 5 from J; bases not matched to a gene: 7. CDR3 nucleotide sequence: TGTGCCAGCAGCTTAGGCCTAATGGGGACAGGGGACGAGCAGTACTTC. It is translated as CASSLGLMGTGDEQYF.

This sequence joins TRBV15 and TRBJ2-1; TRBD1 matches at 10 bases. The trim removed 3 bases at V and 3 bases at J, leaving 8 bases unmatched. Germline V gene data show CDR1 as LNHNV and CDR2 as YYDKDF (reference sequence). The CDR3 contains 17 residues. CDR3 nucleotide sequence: TGTGCCACCAGCAGGGAATACGGGACAGGGGACTACAATGAGCAGTTCTTC. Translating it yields CATSREYGTGDYNEQFF.

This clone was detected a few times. As DNA, the CDR3 is TGTGCCAGCAGCCGATTCCAAGAGACCCAGTACTTC. Amino acid sequence: CASSRFQETQYF. The chain couples TRBV13 to TRBJ2-5; no clear D. CDR3 length equals 12 residues. Germline lookup yields CDR1 PRHDT and CDR2 FYEKMQ (reference sequence). Trimming cost V 5 bases and J 1 base, with 5 bases left between them.

The CDR3 bases are TGTGCCAGCAGCTTTACTACAGGGGGGTCCTACGAGCAGTACTTC. Its translation is CASSFTTGGSYEQYF. J is TRBJ2-7 and V is TRBV5-6, with 8 bases lining up with TRBD1. This CDR3 has 15 amino acids. J lost 1 base, V lost 2 bases, and 5 bases had no gene match. Germline V CDR1 and CDR2: SGHDT, YYEEEE.

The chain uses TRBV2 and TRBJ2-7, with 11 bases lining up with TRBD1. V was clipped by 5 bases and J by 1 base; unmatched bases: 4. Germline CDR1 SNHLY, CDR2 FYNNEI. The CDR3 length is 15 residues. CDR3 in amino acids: CASSTGQGGSYEQYF. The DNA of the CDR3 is TGTGCCAGCAGTACGGGACAGGGGGGTTCCTACGAGCAGTACTTC. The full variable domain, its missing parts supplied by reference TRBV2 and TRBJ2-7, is EPEVTQTPSHQVTQMGQEVILRCVPISNHLYFYWYRQILGQKVEFLVSFYNNEISEKSEIFDDQFSVERPDGSNFTLKIRSTKLEDSAMYFCASSTGQGGSYEQYFGPGTRLTVT.

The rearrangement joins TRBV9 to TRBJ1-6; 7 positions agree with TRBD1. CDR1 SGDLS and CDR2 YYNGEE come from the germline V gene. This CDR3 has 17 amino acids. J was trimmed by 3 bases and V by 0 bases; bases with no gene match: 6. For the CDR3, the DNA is TGTGCCAGCAGCGTAGGACCGGGACAGAACTATAATTCACCCCTCCACTTT. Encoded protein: CASSVGPGQNYNSPLHF. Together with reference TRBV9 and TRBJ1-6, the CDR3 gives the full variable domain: DSGVTQTPKHLITATGQRVTLRCSPRSGDLSVYWYQQSLDQGLQFLIQYYNGEERAKGNILERFSAQQFPDLHSELNLSSLELGDSALYFCASSVGPGQNYNSPLHFGNGTRLTVT.

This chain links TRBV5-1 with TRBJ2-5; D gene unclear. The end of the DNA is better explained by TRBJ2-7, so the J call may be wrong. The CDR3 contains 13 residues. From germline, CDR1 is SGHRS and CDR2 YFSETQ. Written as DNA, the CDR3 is TGCGCCAGCAGCTTGTTCGAATCCTACGAGCAGTACTTC. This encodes CASSLFESYEQYF.

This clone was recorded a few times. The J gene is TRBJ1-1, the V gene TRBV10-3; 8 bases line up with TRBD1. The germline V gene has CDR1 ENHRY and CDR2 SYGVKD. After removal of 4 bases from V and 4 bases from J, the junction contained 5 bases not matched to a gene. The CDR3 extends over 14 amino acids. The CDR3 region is CAISAGGGFTEAFF. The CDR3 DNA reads TGTGCCATCAGTGCAGGGGGCGGTTTCACTGAAGCTTTCTTT.

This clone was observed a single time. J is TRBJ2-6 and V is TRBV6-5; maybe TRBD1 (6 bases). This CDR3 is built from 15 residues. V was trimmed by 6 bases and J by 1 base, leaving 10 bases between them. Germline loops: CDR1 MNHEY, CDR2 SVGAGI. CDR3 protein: CASRKQGSGANVLTF. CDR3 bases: TGTGCCAGCAGGAAACAGGGATCTGGGGCCAACGTCCTGACTTTC.

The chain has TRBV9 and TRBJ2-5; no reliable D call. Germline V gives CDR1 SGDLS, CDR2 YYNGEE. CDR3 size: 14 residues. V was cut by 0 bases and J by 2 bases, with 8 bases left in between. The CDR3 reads CASSVGVLQETQYF. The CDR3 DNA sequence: TGTGCCAGCAGCGTAGGCGTTTTACAAGAGACCCAGTACTTC.

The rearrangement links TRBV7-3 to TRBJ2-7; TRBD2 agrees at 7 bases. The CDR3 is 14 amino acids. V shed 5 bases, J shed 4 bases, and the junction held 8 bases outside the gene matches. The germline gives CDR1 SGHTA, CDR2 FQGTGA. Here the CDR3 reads CASSPDPGGYEQYF. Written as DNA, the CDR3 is TGTGCCAGCAGCCCTGACCCGGGGGGTTACGAGCAGTACTTC.

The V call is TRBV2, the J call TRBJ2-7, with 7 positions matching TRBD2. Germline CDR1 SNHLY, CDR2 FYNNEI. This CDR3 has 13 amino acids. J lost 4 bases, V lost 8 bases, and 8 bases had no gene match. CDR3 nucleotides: TGTGCCAGCGTCACTAGCGATCGATACGAGCAGTACTTC. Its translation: CASVTSDRYEQYF.

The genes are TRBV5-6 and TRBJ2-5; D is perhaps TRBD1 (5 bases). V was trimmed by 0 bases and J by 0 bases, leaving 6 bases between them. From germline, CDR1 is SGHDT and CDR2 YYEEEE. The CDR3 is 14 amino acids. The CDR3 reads CASSLGQYQETQYF. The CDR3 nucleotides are TGTGCCAGCAGCTTGGGACAGTACCAAGAGACCCAGTACTTC.

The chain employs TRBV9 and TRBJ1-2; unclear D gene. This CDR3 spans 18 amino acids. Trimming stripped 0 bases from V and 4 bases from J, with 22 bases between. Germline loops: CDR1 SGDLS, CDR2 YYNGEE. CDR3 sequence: CASSVVRGRENNSYGYTF. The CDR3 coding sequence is TGTGCCAGCAGCGTAGTACGGGGAAGGGAGAACAATTCCTATGGCTACACCTTC.

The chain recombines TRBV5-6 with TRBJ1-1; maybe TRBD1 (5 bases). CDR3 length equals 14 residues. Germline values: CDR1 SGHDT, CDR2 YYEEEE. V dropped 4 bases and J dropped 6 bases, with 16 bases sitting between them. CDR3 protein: CASSPPIRGAEAFF. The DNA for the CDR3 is TGTGCCAGCAGCCCGCCAATCCGAGGGGCTGAAGCTTTCTTT.

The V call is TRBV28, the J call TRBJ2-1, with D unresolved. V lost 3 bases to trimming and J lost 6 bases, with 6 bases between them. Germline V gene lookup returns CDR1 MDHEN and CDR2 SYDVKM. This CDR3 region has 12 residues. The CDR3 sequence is CASSLAGNEQFF. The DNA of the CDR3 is TGTGCCAGCAGTTTGGCAGGCAATGAGCAGTTCTTC.

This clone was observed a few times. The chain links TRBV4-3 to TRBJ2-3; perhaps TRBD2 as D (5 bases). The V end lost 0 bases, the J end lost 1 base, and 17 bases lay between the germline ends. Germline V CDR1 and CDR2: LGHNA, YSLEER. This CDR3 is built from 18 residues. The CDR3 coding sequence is TGCGCCAGCAGCCAAGAGAGGAGGCCGAAGTTTGGCACAGATACGCAGTATTTT. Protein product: CASSQERRPKFGTDTQYF.